The source of this T cell receptor beta chain is a study of blood T cell repertoires in COVID-19. Profiled with immunoSEQ multiplex PCR; TCRdb holds only in-frame clones, not every one. The top ten hold more than 6.5% of the sample, which has about 90,000 clones, roughly 72% seen once. Trimming pared 6 bases from V and 0 bases from J, leaving 12 bases between. The CDR3 sequence is 14 residues long. The germline gives CDR1 MNHEY, CDR2 SVGAGI. The source of this sequence is an older man with acute or convalescent COVID-19. The chain links TRBV6-5 to TRBJ2-7, with D unclear. What was sequenced was peripheral blood. The DNA for the CDR3 is TGTGCCAGCAGGAGGAGCGAATTCTCCTACGAGCAGTACGTC. Protein: CASRRSEFSYEQYV.